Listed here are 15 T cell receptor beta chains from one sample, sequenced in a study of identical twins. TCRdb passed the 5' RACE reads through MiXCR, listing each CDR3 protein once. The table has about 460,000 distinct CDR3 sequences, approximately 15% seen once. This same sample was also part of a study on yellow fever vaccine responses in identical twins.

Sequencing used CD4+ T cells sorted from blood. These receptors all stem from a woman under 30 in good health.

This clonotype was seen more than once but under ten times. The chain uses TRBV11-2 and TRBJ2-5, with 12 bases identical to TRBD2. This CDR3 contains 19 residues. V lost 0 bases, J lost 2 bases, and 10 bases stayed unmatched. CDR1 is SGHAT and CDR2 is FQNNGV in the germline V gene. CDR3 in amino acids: CASSLDRLAGGPLQETQYF. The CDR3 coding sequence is TGTGCCAGCAGCTTAGACCGTCTAGCGGGGGGGCCCCTTCAAGAGACCCAGTACTTC.

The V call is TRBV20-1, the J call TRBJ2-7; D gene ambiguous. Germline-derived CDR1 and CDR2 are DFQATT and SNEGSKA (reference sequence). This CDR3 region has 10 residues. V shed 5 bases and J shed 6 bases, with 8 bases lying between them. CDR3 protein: CSAFNSEQYF. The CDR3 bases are TGCAGTGCTTTCAACAGCGAGCAGTACTTC.

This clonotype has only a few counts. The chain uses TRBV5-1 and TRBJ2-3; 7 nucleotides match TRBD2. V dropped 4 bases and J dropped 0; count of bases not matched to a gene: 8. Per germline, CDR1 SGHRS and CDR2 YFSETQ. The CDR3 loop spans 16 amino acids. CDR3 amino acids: CASSRGTISSTDTQYF. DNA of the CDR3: TGCGCCAGCAGCCGTGGGACTATTTCTAGCACAGATACGCAGTATTTT.

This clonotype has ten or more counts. The CDR3 protein is CASSATTRSTDTQYF. The CDR3 DNA follows: TGCGCCAGCAGCGCGACTACTCGTAGCACAGATACGCAGTATTTT. The chain joins TRBV5-1 to TRBJ2-3, with D maybe TRBD2 (5 bases). Germline V gene sequence: CDR1 SGHRS, CDR2 YFSETQ. The CDR3 length is 15 residues. V gave up 4 bases and J gave up 0 bases, with 12 bases separating them.

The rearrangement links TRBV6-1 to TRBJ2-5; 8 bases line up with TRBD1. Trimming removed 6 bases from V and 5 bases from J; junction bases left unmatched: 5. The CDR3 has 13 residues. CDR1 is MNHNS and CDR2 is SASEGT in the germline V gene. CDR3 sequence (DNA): TGTGCCAGCAGGAGGACAGGGTGGGAGACCCAGTACTTC. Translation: CASRRTGWETQYF.

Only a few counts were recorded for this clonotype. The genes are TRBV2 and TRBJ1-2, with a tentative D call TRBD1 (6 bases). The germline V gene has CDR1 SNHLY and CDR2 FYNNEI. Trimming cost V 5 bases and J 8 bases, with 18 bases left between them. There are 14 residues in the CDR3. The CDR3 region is CASSITPRGSGYTF. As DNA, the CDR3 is TGTGCCAGCAGTATTACCCCCAGGGGATCAGGCTACACCTTC.

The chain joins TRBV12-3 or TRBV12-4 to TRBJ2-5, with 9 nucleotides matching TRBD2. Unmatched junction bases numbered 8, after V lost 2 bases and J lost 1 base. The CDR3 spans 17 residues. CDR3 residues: CASSLNLAGTLQETQYF. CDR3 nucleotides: TGTGCCAGCAGTTTAAATCTAGCGGGGACCCTCCAAGAGACCCAGTACTTC.

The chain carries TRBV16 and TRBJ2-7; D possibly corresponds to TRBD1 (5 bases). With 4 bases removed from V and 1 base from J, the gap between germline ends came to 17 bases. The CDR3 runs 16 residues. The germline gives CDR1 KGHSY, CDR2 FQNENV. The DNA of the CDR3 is TGTGCCAGCAGCCCCACGACAGCCTCAACATCCTACGAGCAGTACTTC. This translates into CASSPTTASTSYEQYF.

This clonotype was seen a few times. The DNA for the CDR3 is TGTGCCAGCAGCGTAGATTTGGGATCTCCACTAGCGGGGAGCCCAGATACGCAGTATTTT. It is translated as CASSVDLGSPLAGSPDTQYF. The rearrangement uses TRBV9 and TRBJ2-3; 10 bases map to TRBD2. The germline V gene encodes CDR1 SGDLS and CDR2 YYNGEE. Trimming cost V 0 bases and J 4 bases; bases outside gene matches: 17. This CDR3 is built from 20 residues.

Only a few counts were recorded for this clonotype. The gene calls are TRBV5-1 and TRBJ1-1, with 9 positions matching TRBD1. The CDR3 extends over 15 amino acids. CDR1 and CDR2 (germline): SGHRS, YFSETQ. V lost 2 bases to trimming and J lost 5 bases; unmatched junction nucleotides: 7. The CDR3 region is CASSLEGQGITEAFF. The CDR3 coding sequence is TGCGCCAGCAGCTTAGAAGGACAGGGGATAACTGAAGCTTTCTTT.

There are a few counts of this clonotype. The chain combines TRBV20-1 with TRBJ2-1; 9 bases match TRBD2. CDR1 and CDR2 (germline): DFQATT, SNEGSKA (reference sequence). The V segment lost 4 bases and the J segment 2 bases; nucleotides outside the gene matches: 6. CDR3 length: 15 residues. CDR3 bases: TGCAGTGCTATGCCTTCTAGCGGGACCTACAATGAGCAGTTCTTC. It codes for CSAMPSSGTYNEQFF.

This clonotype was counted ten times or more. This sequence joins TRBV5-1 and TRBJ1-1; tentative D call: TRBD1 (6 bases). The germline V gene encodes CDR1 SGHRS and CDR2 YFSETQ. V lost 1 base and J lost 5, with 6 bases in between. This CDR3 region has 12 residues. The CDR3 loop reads CASSLQGTEAFF. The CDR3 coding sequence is TGCGCCAGCAGCTTGCAGGGGACTGAAGCTTTCTTT.

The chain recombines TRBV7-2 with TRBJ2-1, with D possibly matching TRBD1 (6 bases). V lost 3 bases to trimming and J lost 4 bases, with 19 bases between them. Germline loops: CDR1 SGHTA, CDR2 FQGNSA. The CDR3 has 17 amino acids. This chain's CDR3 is CASSFGFHQGQYNEQFF. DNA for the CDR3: TGTGCCAGCAGCTTCGGTTTCCACCAGGGGCAGTACAATGAGCAGTTCTTC.

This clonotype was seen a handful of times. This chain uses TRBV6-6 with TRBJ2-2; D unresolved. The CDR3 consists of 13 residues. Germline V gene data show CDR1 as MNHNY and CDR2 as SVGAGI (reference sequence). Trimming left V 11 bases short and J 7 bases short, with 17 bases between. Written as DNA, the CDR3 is TGTGCCGGCCGTCCCGCCCAGGTCGGGGAGCTGTTTTTT. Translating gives CAGRPAQVGELFF.

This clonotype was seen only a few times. CDR3 protein: CASSLDPGAKTQYF. CDR3 nucleotide sequence: TGTGCCAGCAGCTTGGATCCGGGGGCGAAGACCCAGTACTTC. The gene calls are TRBV7-6 and TRBJ2-5; the D call may be TRBD1 or TRBD2 (6 bases each). Trimming cost V 3 bases and J 6 bases, with 14 bases left between them. From germline, CDR1 is SGHVS and CDR2 FNYEAQ. This CDR3 contains 14 residues.